This TCR beta chain was recovered during a study of cytomegalovirus exposure and HLA in healthy donors. Study observations and caveats: Reported results showed that the classifier diagnosed cytomegalovirus status with high specificity and sensitivity.

The CDR3 runs to 14 residues. The V and J ends lost 0 bases and 10 bases, in that order; junction bases with no gene match: 7. CDR1 WNHNN and CDR2 SYGVQD come from the germline V gene (reference sequence). To note about this clone: Its antigen is as yet unknown.

PCR employed 60 Vbeta and 13 Jbeta primers. Some clones are missing from TCRdb's copy, which holds only in-frame ones; the method was immunoSEQ multiplex PCR. The sample consists of 150,000 to 200,000 clones, around 80% of them appearing once. The material sequenced was PBMCs. V is TRBV10-1 and J is TRBJ2-3; 7 bases map to TRBD1. The clonotype comes from a woman in her forties or fifties in good health and CMV-seropositive. The CDR3 bases are TGCGCCAGCAGTGAGTCACGAGACAGGGCGTCGCAGTATTTT. Its translation: CASSESRDRASQYF.